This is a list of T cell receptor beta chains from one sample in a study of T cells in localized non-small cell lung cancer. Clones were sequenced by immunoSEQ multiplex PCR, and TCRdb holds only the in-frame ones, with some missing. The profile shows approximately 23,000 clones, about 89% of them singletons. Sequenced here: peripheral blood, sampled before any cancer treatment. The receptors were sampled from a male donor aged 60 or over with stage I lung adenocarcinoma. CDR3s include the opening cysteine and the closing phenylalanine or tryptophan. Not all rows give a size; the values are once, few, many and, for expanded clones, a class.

CDR3: CASSPGQFQPQHF
size: -
V: TRBV7-9
J: TRBJ1-5

CDR3: CSVEGQGYEQYF
size: -
V: TRBV29-1
J: TRBJ2-7

CDR3: CSARDLGEQFF
size: -
V: TRBV20-1
J: TRBJ2-1

CDR3: CASSEDGGSGNTIYF
size: medium-sized
V: TRBV6-1
J: TRBJ1-3

CDR3: CASTPGGRFGQPQHF
size: -
V: TRBV6-1
J: TRBJ1-5

CDR3: CASSWEAGIYNEQFF
size: -
V: TRBV19
J: TRBJ2-1

CDR3: CASSSGTSTDTQYF
size: -
V: TRBV7-2
J: TRBJ2-3

CDR3: CASSDDRGDTEAFF
size: -
V: TRBV6-4
J: TRBJ1-1

CDR3: CAWSVSRAGDSPLHF
size: -
V: TRBV30
J: TRBJ1-6

CDR3: CASSPTPHNEQFF
size: -
V: TRBV14
J: TRBJ2-1

CDR3: CATSGTGVLEQYF
size: -
V: TRBV2
J: TRBJ2-7

CDR3: CAWTSSGNTIYF
size: once
V: TRBV30
J: TRBJ1-3

CDR3: CASSPSADYGYTF
size: -
V: TRBV6-5
J: TRBJ1-2

CDR3: CASSLKIQLHF
size: -
V: TRBV7-2
J: TRBJ2-5

CDR3: CASSEGQGPTYEQYF
size: -
V: TRBV6-1
J: TRBJ2-7

CDR3: CASSSRAGDNEQFF
size: -
V: TRBV7-7
J: TRBJ2-1

CDR3: CASSGDGGNNQPQHF
size: -
V: TRBV11-2
J: TRBJ1-5

CDR3: CASTSSTDTQYF
size: few
V: TRBV28
J: TRBJ2-3

CDR3: CASSELWGSGERPEAFF
size: -
V: TRBV2
J: TRBJ1-1

CDR3: CASSVGSSAGDTQYF
size: -
V: TRBV9
J: TRBJ2-3

CDR3: CASSPSPEIRPFF
size: -
V: TRBV11-2
J: TRBJ1-1

CDR3: CASSQDLGQGPGYTF
size: -
V: TRBV4-3
J: TRBJ1-2

CDR3: CATYRDRGENEQFF
size: few
V: TRBV10-3
J: TRBJ2-1

CDR3: CASSQGTVSTDTQYF
size: -
V: TRBV14
J: TRBJ2-3

CDR3: CASSTTITGSTDEQYF
size: -
V: TRBV7-8
J: TRBJ2-7

CDR3: CASSPPPGDYSTDTQYF
size: -
V: TRBV27
J: TRBJ2-3

CDR3: CSVTGPSGVQDTQYF
size: few
V: TRBV29-1
J: TRBJ2-3

CDR3: CASSRRGSIYNEQFF
size: -
V: TRBV5-6
J: TRBJ2-1

CDR3: CASSLETYNEQFF
size: -
V: TRBV11-3
J: TRBJ2-1

CDR3: CASSGTSGGSYNEQFF
size: -
V: TRBV5-4
J: TRBJ2-1

CDR3: CASGEEGSVSYEQYF
size: -
V: TRBV6-1
J: TRBJ2-7

CDR3: CASSQRQGGPYEQYF
size: -
V: TRBV6-5
J: TRBJ2-7

CDR3: CASSSFSGLPYREQYF
size: -
V: TRBV28
J: TRBJ2-7

CDR3: CASSPRNSGANVLTF
size: -
V: TRBV18
J: TRBJ2-6

CDR3: CAWSGQGYTEAFF
size: -
V: TRBV30
J: TRBJ1-1

CDR3: CASSLGLAGVQETQYF
size: -
V: TRBV7-9
J: TRBJ2-5

CDR3: CASIFPGSQETQYF
size: -
V: TRBV2
J: TRBJ2-5

CDR3: CASSHSGRAKDEQFF
size: -
V: TRBV7-9
J: TRBJ2-1

CDR3: CASSSPGTGVTEAFF
size: -
V: TRBV6-6
J: TRBJ1-1

CDR3: CASSLGRSSGANVLTF
size: -
V: TRBV27
J: TRBJ2-6

CDR3: CASSQDPSGGAETQYF
size: few
V: TRBV5-4
J: TRBJ2-5

CDR3: CASSLEYRVIDEQYF
size: -
V: TRBV7-2
J: TRBJ2-7

CDR3: CASSLPGTGWNEQFF
size: -
V: TRBV7-2
J: TRBJ2-1

CDR3: CASSISQGYEQYF
size: -
V: TRBV28
J: TRBJ2-7

CDR3: CASSPTGSGTEAFF
size: -
V: TRBV18
J: TRBJ1-1

CDR3: CASRPGIGEKLFF
size: -
V: TRBV6-1
J: TRBJ1-4

CDR3: CASSLETTDTQYF
size: -
V: TRBV11-2
J: TRBJ2-3

CDR3: CASSIDWPGSYEQYF
size: -
V: TRBV19
J: TRBJ2-7

CDR3: CASSLELGNTEAFF
size: -
V: TRBV5-6
J: TRBJ1-1

CDR3: CASSLLRDRTFGNTIYF
size: -
V: TRBV7-9
J: TRBJ1-3

CDR3: CASSQSQGGYGYTF
size: -
V: TRBV4-2
J: TRBJ1-2